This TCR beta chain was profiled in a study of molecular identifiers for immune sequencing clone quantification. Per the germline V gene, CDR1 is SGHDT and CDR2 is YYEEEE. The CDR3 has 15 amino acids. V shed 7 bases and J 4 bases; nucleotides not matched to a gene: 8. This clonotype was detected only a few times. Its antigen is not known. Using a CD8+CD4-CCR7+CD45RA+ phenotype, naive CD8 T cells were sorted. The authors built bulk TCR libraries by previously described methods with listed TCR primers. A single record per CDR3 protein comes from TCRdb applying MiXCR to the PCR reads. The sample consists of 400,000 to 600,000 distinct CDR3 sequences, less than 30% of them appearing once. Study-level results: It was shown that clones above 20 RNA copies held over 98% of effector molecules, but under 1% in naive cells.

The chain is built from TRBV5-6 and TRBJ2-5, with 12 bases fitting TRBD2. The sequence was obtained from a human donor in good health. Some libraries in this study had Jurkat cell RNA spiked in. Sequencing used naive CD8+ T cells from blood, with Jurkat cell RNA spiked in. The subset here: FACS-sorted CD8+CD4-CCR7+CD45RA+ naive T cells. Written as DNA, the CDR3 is TGTGCCAGCGCGATGACTAGCGGGAGAGGAGAGACCCAGTACTTC. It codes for CASAMTSGRGETQYF.